The 8 T cell receptor beta chains below all came from one sample that was sequenced in a study of OX40 agonist ivuxolimab in advanced cancers. The library relied on the immunoSEQ multiplex PCR assay. TCRdb limited this immuneACCESS table to in-frame rearrangements with V and J called. A share of clones is missing; checked studies link under half to unresolved V genes, and the rest is unexplained. The sample records about 77,000 clones, 87% of which are singletons. The ten largest clones capture around 5.9% of the sample. The sequenced sample was CD4+ or CD8+ T cells sorted from blood, obtained in a trial of the OX40 agonist ivuxolimab. The origin of the receptors is an adult with an advanced solid tumor such as melanoma, head and neck, liver or kidney cancer.

The rearrangement links TRBV7-2 to TRBJ2-7, with 9 bases aligning to TRBD1. The V gene end was trimmed by 8 bases and the J gene end by 1 base; junction bases not matched to a gene: 0. The CDR3 covers 12 residues. Per germline, CDR1 SGHTA and CDR2 FQGNSA. The CDR3 is CASGTGSYEQYF. The DNA of the CDR3 is TGTGCCAGCGGGACAGGGTCCTACGAGCAGTACTTC.

The V and J genes are TRBV6-6 and TRBJ2-7; a possible D gene is TRBD2 (6 bases). Germline CDR1 is MNHNY and CDR2 is SVGAGI (reference sequence). V shed 5 bases and J shed 0 bases, with 14 bases lying between them. The CDR3 sequence is 15 residues long. The CDR3 DNA follows: TGTGCCAGCAGTAACCGGGACTCAACCTCCTACGAGCAGTACTTC. Protein sequence: CASSNRDSTSYEQYF.

The rearrangement uses TRBV6-1 and TRBJ2-1, with 7 nucleotides matching TRBD2. The CDR3 runs 13 residues. V shed 7 bases and J 7 bases; nucleotides not matched to a gene: 7. Looked up from germline, CDR1 is MNHNS and CDR2 is SASEGT. The CDR3 sequence: CASTWGGLNEQFF. CDR3 coding DNA: TGTGCCAGCACGTGGGGGGGGTTGAATGAGCAGTTCTTC.

This sequence joins TRBV19 and TRBJ1-6, with D maybe TRBD1 (5 bases). This CDR3 comprises 13 residues. From germline, CDR1 is LNHDA and CDR2 SQIVND (reference sequence). The V end was cut by 5 bases, the J end by 11 bases, with 13 bases between. As DNA, the CDR3 is TGTGCCAGTAGTCTTCAAGGGGAAACACCCCTCCACTTT. Translation gives CASSLQGETPLHF.

This clone came up once. The chain carries TRBV4-2 and TRBJ2-1; the match to TRBD2 covers 15 bases. The CDR3 runs 17 residues. CDR1 and CDR2 from the germline V gene are LGHNA and YNFKEQ. Trimming cost V 3 bases and J 9 bases; bases outside gene matches: 9. CDR3 bases: TGTGCCAGCAGCCATGGGCCGGGACTAGCGGGGGGTGGTGAGCAGTTCTTC. Translation gives CASSHGPGLAGGGEQFF.

The chain is built from TRBV28 and TRBJ1-1; no clear D. V lost 3 bases and J lost 3, with 5 bases in between. There are 12 residues in the CDR3. Looked up from germline, CDR1 is MDHEN and CDR2 is SYDVKM. CDR3 sequence (DNA): TGTGCCAGCAGTTTCACCGACACTGAAGCTTTCTTT. It yields the protein CASSFTDTEAFF. The full variable domain, rest sourced from reference TRBV28 and TRBJ1-1, is DVKVTQSSRYLVKRTGEKVFLECVQDMDHENMFWYRQDPGLGLRLIYFSYDVKMKEKGDIPEGYSVSREKKERFSLILESASTNQTSMYLCASSFTDTEAFFGQGTRLTVV.

This chain uses TRBV5-6 with TRBJ2-7, with D perhaps TRBD1 (5 bases). V was cut by 4 bases and J by 4 bases, with 18 bases left in between. The CDR3 covers 15 residues. Germline loops: CDR1 SGHDT, CDR2 YYEEEE. CDR3 sequence (DNA): TGTGCCAGCAGCCTCCAGGGCAGGTTGTATTACGAGCAGTACTTC. Protein product: CASSLQGRLYYEQYF.

This sequence joins TRBV5-1 and TRBJ2-2, with D tentatively TRBD1 (5 bases). There are 15 residues in the CDR3. Germline CDR1 and CDR2: SGHRS and YFSETQ. Trimming shortened V by 0 bases and J by 5 bases, and 11 bases separated the two germline ends. The CDR3 region is CASSLEPQGTGELFF. In DNA, the CDR3 is TGCGCCAGCAGCTTGGAACCCCAGGGAACCGGGGAGCTGTTTTTT.